Included here is one TCR beta chain sequence, with context. The data were obtained in a study of CD8+ T cells in alopecia areata. Treatment indicated: oral pan-JAK inhibitor, 5-10 mg twice daily. Following extraction, RNA underwent reverse transcription to cDNA, which served as the sequencing template. Only in-frame clones appear in the TCRdb table, and some are missing; sequencing was by immunoSEQ multiplex PCR. Of 75,000 to 100,000 clones detected, 70% to 85% appear once; the ten largest clones hold about 18%. Looked up from germline, CDR1 is MNHNS and CDR2 is SASEGT. This CDR3 has 15 residues. The V and J ends lost 7 bases and 1 base respectively, with 14 bases between them.

This chain joins TRBV6-1 and TRBJ1-5; D is uncertain. The sample consisted of CD8+ T cells sorted from blood, taken around week 44, from a patient treated with tofacitinib. This TCR was recovered from a human donor with alopecia areata. For the CDR3, the DNA is TGTGCCAGCACCGCGCCGGGAGTAAGCAATCAGCCCCAGCATTTT. This translates into CASTAPGVSNQPQHF.